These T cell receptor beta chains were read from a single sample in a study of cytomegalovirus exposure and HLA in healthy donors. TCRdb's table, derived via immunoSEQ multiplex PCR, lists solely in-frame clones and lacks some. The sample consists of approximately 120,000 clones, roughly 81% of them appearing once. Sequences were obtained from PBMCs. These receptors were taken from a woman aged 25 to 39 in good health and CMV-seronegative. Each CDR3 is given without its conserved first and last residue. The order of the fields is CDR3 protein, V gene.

CDR3 protein: ASSPRGTRLGANVLT; V gene: TRBV7-6
CDR3 protein: ASSKTAYEQY; V gene: TRBV6-6
CDR3 protein: ASSTGTSGRYEQY; V gene: TRBV19
CDR3 protein: ASSHGTATDTQY; V gene: TRBV18
CDR3 protein: ASSGAGGTNYGYT; V gene: TRBV5-4
CDR3 protein: ASQGTGWRTEAF; V gene: TRBV19
CDR3 protein: SVVHSYEQY; V gene: TRBV29-1
CDR3 protein: ASSIDLSGYT; V gene: TRBV19
CDR3 protein: ASSVIQGPTEQF; V gene: TRBV5-1
CDR3 protein: ASSGGNPSYNEQF; V gene: TRBV27
CDR3 protein: ASSELEKLF; V gene: TRBV2
CDR3 protein: ASSSLGTRVSNEQF; V gene: TRBV5-1
CDR3 protein: ASSLDGWTENTEAF; V gene: TRBV7-7
CDR3 protein: ASSLTGGLQETQY; V gene: TRBV11-2
CDR3 protein: ATQDRADTEAF; V gene: TRBV10-1
CDR3 protein: ASSQVPTTRQGYEKLF; V gene: TRBV4-1